One and the same sample provided the 15 T cell receptor beta chains below, sequenced in a study of CD8+CD57+ T cells in acquired aplastic anemia. CD8+CD57+ cell expansion, shown by flow cytometry, had occurred in the patients selected for sequencing. Using genomic DNA as the template, TCR beta VDJ and CDR3 profiling was carried out. TCRdb recomputed calls from the reads with MiXCR, one row per CDR3 protein. The data hold just over 450,000 distinct CDR3 sequences, with approximately 32% observed a single time. The sequenced sample consisted of sorted CD4+, CD8+, or CD8+CD57+ T cells (not recorded which) from PBMCs. Receptor source: a human donor with aplastic anemia.

This clonotype showed up just a few times. The chain combines TRBV20-1 with TRBJ1-1, with D tentatively TRBD1 (5 bases). Germline V gene lookup returns CDR1 DFQATT and CDR2 SNEGSKA (reference sequence). V lost 6 bases and J lost 0, with 8 bases in between. The length of the CDR3 is 12 residues. The DNA for the CDR3 is TGCAGTGCCATAGGGGTGAACACTGAAGCTTTCTTT. Its translation is CSAIGVNTEAFF.

The CDR3 nucleotides read TGTGCCATCAGTGCTGGGACAGAGCAGTACTTC. Its translation: CAISAGTEQYF. The chain has TRBV10-3 and TRBJ2-7; possible D gene TRBD1, 6 bases. V was pared by 4 bases and J by 7 bases, with 8 bases between. This CDR3 has 11 amino acids. Germline V lookup: CDR1 ENHRY, CDR2 SYGVKD.

J is TRBJ2-3 and V is TRBV6-1; 9 bases align to TRBD1. The CDR3 extends over 20 amino acids. The J segment lost 0 bases and the V segment lost 4 bases, leaving 17 bases of the junction unmatched. Germline assignment: CDR1 MNHNS and CDR2 SASEGT. The CDR3 DNA reads TGTGCCAGCAGTGTCTCCGCGGGGACAGGGCGGGGTTCTAGCACAGATACGCAGTATTTT. Translation: CASSVSAGTGRGSSTDTQYF.

This clonotype was found many times. The chain has TRBV2 and TRBJ2-1, with D unclear. The CDR3 loop spans 12 amino acids. The V end lost 6 bases, the J end lost 9 bases, and 12 bases lay between the germline ends. Germline CDR1 and CDR2: SNHLY and FYNNEI. The CDR3 region is CASRELPGEQFF. The DNA of the CDR3 is TGTGCCAGCAGAGAATTACCAGGTGAGCAGTTCTTC. Supplemented by reference TRBV2 and TRBJ2-1, the full variable domain reads EPEVTQTPSHQVTQMGQEVILRCVPISNHLYFYWYRQILGQKVEFLVSFYNNEISEKSEIFDDQFSVERPDGSNFTLKIRSTKLEDSAMYFCASRELPGEQFFGPGTRLTVL.

This clonotype showed up many times. J is TRBJ2-7 and V is TRBV7-3; D unclear. This CDR3 spans 13 amino acids. Germline values: CDR1 SGHTA, CDR2 FQGTGA. Trimming left V 5 bases short and J 3 bases short, with 11 bases between. The CDR3 bases are TGTGCCAGCAGCCCAGACGGCAACTACGAGCAGTACTTC. Encoded protein: CASSPDGNYEQYF.

This sequence joins TRBV2 and TRBJ2-1, with 8 bases that match TRBD2. Per the germline V gene, CDR1 is SNHLY and CDR2 is FYNNEI. Trimming cost V 6 bases and J 0 bases; bases outside gene matches: 4. This CDR3 is 15 amino acids long. The CDR3 region is CASRIAGGSYNEQFF. The CDR3 DNA is TGTGCCAGCAGAATCGCGGGGGGCTCCTACAATGAGCAGTTCTTC.

The sample holds a few counts of this clonotype. This chain uses TRBV27 with TRBJ2-7; the D is unclear. Germline lookup yields CDR1 MNHEY and CDR2 SMNVEV (reference sequence). This CDR3 spans 12 amino acids. V was clipped by 5 bases and J by 2 bases, with 7 bases between them. This CDR3 is CASSRAPYEQYF. The CDR3 region has the DNA TGTGCCAGCAGTCGCGCCCCCTACGAGCAGTACTTC.

This sequence joins TRBV6-1 and TRBJ2-7, with TRBD1 matching 9 bases. Germline CDR1 reads MNHNS; CDR2 reads SASEGT. This CDR3 is 15 amino acids long. Trimming removed 5 bases from V and 1 base from J; junction bases left unmatched: 6. This CDR3 reads CASSRRQGDSYEQYF. The CDR3 DNA reads as TGTGCCAGCAGTCGCCGACAGGGGGATTCCTACGAGCAGTACTTC.

V is TRBV15 and J is TRBJ2-5, with TRBD1 as a possible D gene (5 bases). CDR1 and CDR2 (germline): LNHNV, YYDKDF (reference sequence). The V end was cut by 1 base, the J end by 7 bases, with 19 bases between. The CDR3 contains 16 residues. CDR3 region: CATSRGDSGSVGTQYF. The CDR3 DNA reads TGTGCCACCAGCAGAGGTGACAGTGGCTCGGTCGGGACCCAGTACTTC.

Comment on this clonotype: Being one base from a much bigger clone, this may be a read error. The CDR3 does not end in the conserved phenylalanine or tryptophan, so this is likely a read error. The gene calls are TRBV20-1 and TRBJ1-2; D ambiguous. V was cut by 4 bases and J by 7 bases, with 16 bases left in between. Germline lookup yields CDR1 DFQATT and CDR2 SNEGSKA (reference sequence). This CDR3 has 13 residues. The DNA of the CDR3 is TGCAGTGCTATCGGGTCAGGAGCATCTGGCTACACCATC. Its translation: CSAIGSGASGYTI.

On this clonotype: A read error may account for a junction end that differs from germline. This chain links TRBV7-7 with TRBJ2-5; 13 nucleotides agree with TRBD2. The CDR3 runs to 18 residues. The germline gives CDR1 SSHAT, CDR2 FNYEAQ (reference sequence). CDR3 loop: CASSLSGLAGEVGETQYF. The CDR3 DNA sequence: TGTGCTAGCAGCTTAAGCGGACTAGCGGGGGAGGTGGGAGAGACCCAGTACTTC.

This chain uses TRBV25-1 with TRBJ1-6; no clear D. The CDR3 covers 16 residues. Germline CDR1 and CDR2: MGHDK and SYGVNS. Trimming took off 4 bases at V and 0 bases at J, with 10 bases between the two ends. Here the CDR3 reads CASSVFGRSYNSPLHF. CDR3 DNA sequence: TGTGCCAGCAGTGTGTTCGGACGCTCCTATAATTCACCCCTCCACTTT. The full variable domain, rest sourced from reference TRBV25-1 and TRBJ1-6, is EADIYQTPRYLVIGTGKKITLECSQTMGHDKMYWYQQDPGMELHLIHYSYGVNSTEKGDLSSESTVSRIRTEHFPLTLESARPSHTSQYLCASSVFGRSYNSPLHFGNGTRLTVT.

This clonotype was recorded at least ten times. The gene calls are TRBV7-2 and TRBJ2-1, with D unresolved. The length of the CDR3 is 12 residues. V lost 5 bases and J lost 10, with 12 bases in between. CDR1 and CDR2 from the germline V gene are SGHTA and FQGNSA. The CDR3 region is CASSPYTTEQFF. Written as DNA, the CDR3 is TGTGCCAGCAGCCCATACACAACAGAGCAGTTCTTC.

This chain connects TRBV25-1 to TRBJ2-7; D remains unclear. CDR1 MGHDK and CDR2 SYGVNS come from the germline V gene. This CDR3 has 16 residues. Trimming shortened V by 8 bases and J by 5 bases, and 25 bases separated the two germline ends. The CDR3 DNA sequence: TGTGCCAGCTGCAGTAGAGGTCCCCAACGGAGCGACGAGCAGTACTTC. Residues: CASCSRGPQRSDEQYF.

CDR3 amino acids: CSARPQGSPYEQYF. CDR3 DNA: TGCAGTGCTAGACCCCAGGGTTCCCCCTACGAGCAGTACTTC. The chain uses TRBV20-1 and TRBJ2-7, with D possibly being TRBD1 (5 bases). V lost 2 bases to trimming and J lost 2 bases, with 13 bases between them. The V gene's germline CDR1 is DFQATT and CDR2 SNEGSKA (reference sequence). The CDR3 runs to 14 residues.